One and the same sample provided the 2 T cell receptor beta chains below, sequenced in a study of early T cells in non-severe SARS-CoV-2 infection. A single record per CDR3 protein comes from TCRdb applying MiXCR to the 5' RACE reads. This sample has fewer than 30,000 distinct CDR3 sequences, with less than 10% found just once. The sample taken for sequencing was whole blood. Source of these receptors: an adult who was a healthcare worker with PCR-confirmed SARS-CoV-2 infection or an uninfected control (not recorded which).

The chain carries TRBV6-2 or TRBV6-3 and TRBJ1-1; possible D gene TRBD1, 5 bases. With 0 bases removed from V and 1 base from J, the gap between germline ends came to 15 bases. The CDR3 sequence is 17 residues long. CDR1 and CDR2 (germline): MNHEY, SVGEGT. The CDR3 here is CASSYSRYQGPNTEAFF. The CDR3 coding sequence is TGTGCCAGCAGTTACTCTCGATACCAGGGACCGAACACTGAAGCTTTCTTT.

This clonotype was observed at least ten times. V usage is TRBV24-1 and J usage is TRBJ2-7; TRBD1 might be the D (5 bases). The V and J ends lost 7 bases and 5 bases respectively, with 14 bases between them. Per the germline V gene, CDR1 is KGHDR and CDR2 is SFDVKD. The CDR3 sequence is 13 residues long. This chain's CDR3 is CATRDSESNEQYF. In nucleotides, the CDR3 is TGTGCCACCAGAGACAGCGAGTCCAACGAGCAGTACTTC.